Listed below are T cell receptor beta chains from one sample, sequenced in a study of T cell responses to AZD1222 COVID-19 vaccine. Sequenced by immunoSEQ multiplex PCR; TCRdb stores in-frame clones only, minus some. The sample contains 110,000 or so clones, about 86% of which appear only once. The sample was peripheral blood, taken 28 days after the second AZD1222 dose. Source of these receptors: an adult who received the AZD1222 COVID-19 vaccine. The CDR3 runs from the conserved cysteine through the conserved F or W. The D gene is left open where the match is weak. Clone size is shown for a subset of rows, as once, few, many or a class of expanded clone.

clone_size d_call j_call v_call cdr3_length cdr3_aa cdr3_nt
many TRBD1 TRBJ2-7 TRBV19 14 CASTPGQGTYEQYF TGTGCCAGTACACCGGGACAGGGGACCTACGAGCAGTACTTC
- - TRBJ2-7 TRBV18 14 CASSPPTVTYEQYF TGTGCCAGCTCACCACCGACAGTTACCTACGAGCAGTACTTC
- TRBD1 TRBJ2-1 TRBV10-1 17 CASSETQTGFIFNEQFF TGCGCCAGCAGTGAGACACAGACAGGGTTTATTTTTAATGAGCAGTTCTTC
- - TRBJ1-4 TRBV7-2 14 CASSPGQLDEKLFF TGTGCCAGCAGCCCCGGACAGCTTGACGAAAAACTGTTTTTT
- TRBD1 TRBJ2-7 TRBV6-2/TRBV6-3 17 CASSMRDRANIYHEQYF TGTGCCAGCAGTATGCGGGACAGGGCGAATATTTACCACGAGCAGTACTTC
- - TRBJ1-1 TRBV27 14 CASSLNLQGPEAFF TGTGCCAGCAGTCTAAATTTACAGGGCCCTGAAGCTTTCTTT
- - TRBJ1-5 TRBV19 14 CASSIAVSNQPQHF TGTGCCAGTAGTATAGCGGTTAGCAATCAGCCCCAGCATTTT
- - TRBJ2-7 TRBV27 13 CASSFSRGGEQYF TGTGCCAGCAGTTTTTCCAGGGGAGGCGAGCAGTACTTC
- - TRBJ2-3 TRBV27 15 CASSLKRISTDTQYF TGTGCCAGCAGTTTGAAGCGGATCAGCACAGATACGCAGTATTTT
- - TRBJ1-2 TRBV28 12 CASLEDNYGYTF TGTGCCAGCCTTGAGGATAACTATGGCTACACCTTC
few - TRBJ2-7 TRBV3-1/TRBV3-2 16 CASSQSYQALSYEQYF TGTGCCAGCAGCCAATCCTACCAAGCCCTTTCCTACGAGCAGTACTTC
- - TRBJ1-4 TRBV5-1 13 CASSLVAEEKLFF TGCGCCAGCAGCTTGGTGGCCGAAGAAAAACTGTTTTTT
- - TRBJ1-1 TRBV7-8 12 CASSLGRTEAFF TGTGCCAGCAGCCTCGGAAGGACTGAAGCTTTCTTT
- - TRBJ1-3 TRBV6-1 17 CASSEALQVVSGNTIYF TGTGCCAGCAGTGAAGCGCTTCAAGTGGTTTCGGGAAACACCATATATTTT
few TRBD1 TRBJ1-4 TRBV7-8 17 CASSLDGDRRIGEKLFF TGTGCCAGCAGCTTAGATGGGGACAGGAGGATAGGTGAAAAACTGTTTTTT
few - TRBJ2-1 TRBV19 15 CASSIGQGVNHEQFF TGTGCCAGTAGTATCGGGCAGGGTGTAAACCATGAGCAGTTCTTC
once - TRBJ2-1 TRBV9 13 CASSVVPDNEQFF TGTGCCAGCAGCGTAGTTCCCGACAATGAGCAGTTCTTC
- TRBD1 TRBJ1-2 TRBV13 16 CASSLGRQGVGYGYTF TGTGCCAGCAGCTTGGGGAGACAGGGGGTAGGGTATGGCTACACCTTC
- - TRBJ1-2 TRBV15 15 CATSRGGGSNYGYTF TGTGCCACCAGCAGAGGAGGCGGCTCTAACTATGGCTACACCTTC
- - TRBJ2-7 TRBV13 13 CASSLGLLSEQYF TGTGCCAGCAGCTTAGGGCTCTTGTCCGAGCAGTACTTC
- - TRBJ2-7 TRBV7-2 12 CASSLADYEQYF TGTGCCAGCAGCTTAGCAGATTACGAGCAGTACTTC
- - TRBJ1-4 TRBV5-1 16 CASSLAGHETNEKLFF TGCGCCAGCAGTTTGGCGGGACATGAAACTAATGAAAAACTGTTTTTT
- - TRBJ2-3 TRBV5-6 16 CASSLAPGFYTDTQYF TGTGCCAGCAGCTTGGCCCCGGGCTTTTATACAGATACGCAGTATTTT
- TRBD1 TRBJ1-2 TRBV2 14 CASSGGQGTYGYTF TGTGCCAGCAGTGGCGGACAGGGAACCTATGGCTACACCTTC
- - TRBJ2-1 TRBV24-1 18 CATSGFQALPSSYNEQFF TGTGCCACCAGTGGATTTCAGGCCTTACCGAGCTCCTACAATGAGCAGTTCTTC
- - TRBJ1-2 TRBV7-9 17 CASSLYFRGLSNYGYTF TGTGCCAGCAGCTTATACTTCCGGGGTTTATCTAACTATGGCTACACCTTC
- - TRBJ2-1 TRBV9 15 CASSVGGNSYNEQFF TGTGCCAGCAGCGTAGGCGGTAACTCCTACAATGAGCAGTTCTTC
- TRBD2 TRBJ2-7 TRBV2 15 CASSQTSGRLYEQYF TGTGCCAGCAGCCAGACTAGCGGGAGACTTTACGAGCAGTACTTC
- - TRBJ2-1 TRBV4-1 17 CASSQEAHSARGHEQFF TGCGCCAGCAGCCAAGAGGCCCATTCGGCTAGGGGCCATGAGCAGTTCTTC
- TRBD1 TRBJ2-1 TRBV28 15 CASTAMWTGTNEQFF TGTGCCAGCACCGCAATGTGGACAGGGACCAATGAGCAGTTCTTC
- - TRBJ2-1 TRBV14 15 CASSPQGGSGNEQFF TGTGCCAGCAGCCCGCAAGGGGGTAGTGGGAATGAGCAGTTCTTC
- - TRBJ1-3 TRBV11-2 17 CASSPSPGTGAGNTIYF TGTGCCAGCAGCCCTAGCCCGGGTACAGGCGCCGGGAACACCATATATTTT
- TRBD1 TRBJ1-5 TRBV28 16 CASSLGTGGSNQPQHF TGTGCCAGCAGTTTGGGGACAGGGGGGAGCAATCAGCCCCAGCATTTT
- - TRBJ1-5 TRBV7-3 17 CASNLRTKRTSNQPQHF TGTGCCAGCAACCTAAGGACAAAACGGACGAGCAATCAGCCCCAGCATTTT
- - TRBJ2-3 TRBV29-1 13 CSVEPPGADTQYF TGCAGCGTTGAACCCCCCGGCGCCGATACGCAGTATTTT
- - TRBJ1-2 TRBV2 16 CTRRGDEGGLNYGYTF TGTACACGCCGCGGGGATGAAGGGGGGCTGAACTATGGCTACACCTTC
- TRBD1 TRBJ1-2 TRBV7-2 15 CASSLGQGVNYGYTF TGTGCCAGCAGCTTAGGGCAGGGGGTTAACTATGGCTACACCTTC
- - TRBJ2-1 TRBV7-9 15 CASSPILSSYNEQFF TGTGCCAGCAGCCCGATTCTAAGCTCCTACAATGAGCAGTTCTTC
few - TRBJ2-7 TRBV28 11 CASSLRRVQYF TGTGCCAGCAGTTTGAGGCGGGTGCAGTACTTC
- TRBD1 TRBJ1-2 TRBV4-1 12 CASSQRLGQGTF TGCGCCAGCAGCCAACGATTAGGACAGGGTACCTTC
- - TRBJ1-2 TRBV19 13 CASSIKLANGYTF TGTGCCAGTAGTATAAAACTGGCTAATGGCTACACCTTC
- - TRBJ1-5 TRBV27 15 CASSPRAAAVQPQHF TGTGCCAGCAGTCCCCGGGCAGCAGCGGTGCAGCCCCAGCATTTT
- - TRBJ1-5 TRBV19 14 CASNPGMGNQPQHF TGTGCCAGTAATCCGGGTATGGGCAATCAGCCCCAGCATTTT
- - TRBJ2-3 TRBV7-3 15 CASSLDGRVTDTQYF TGTGCCAGCAGCTTGGACGGCCGAGTGACAGATACGCAGTATTTT